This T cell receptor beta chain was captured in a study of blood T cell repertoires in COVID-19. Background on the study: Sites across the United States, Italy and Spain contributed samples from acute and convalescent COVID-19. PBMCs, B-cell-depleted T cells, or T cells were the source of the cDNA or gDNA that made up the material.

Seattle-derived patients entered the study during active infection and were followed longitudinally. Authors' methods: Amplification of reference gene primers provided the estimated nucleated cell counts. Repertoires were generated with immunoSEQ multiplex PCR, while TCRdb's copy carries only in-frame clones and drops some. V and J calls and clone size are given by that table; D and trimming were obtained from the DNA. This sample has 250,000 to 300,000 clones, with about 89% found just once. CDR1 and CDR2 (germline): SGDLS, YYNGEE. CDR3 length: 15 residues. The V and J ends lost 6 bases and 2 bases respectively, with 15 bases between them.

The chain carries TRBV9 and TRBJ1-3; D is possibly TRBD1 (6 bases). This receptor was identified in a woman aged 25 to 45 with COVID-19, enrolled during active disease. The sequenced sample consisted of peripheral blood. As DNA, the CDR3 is TGTGCCAGCACCCGGGGGGGGGCCCCTGGAAACACCATATATTTT. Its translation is CASTRGGAPGNTIYF. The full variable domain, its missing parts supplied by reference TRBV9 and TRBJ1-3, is DSGVTQTPKHLITATGQRVTLRCSPRSGDLSVYWYQQSLDQGLQFLIQYYNGEERAKGNILERFSAQQFPDLHSELNLSSLELGDSALYFCASTRGGAPGNTIYFGEGSWLTVV.